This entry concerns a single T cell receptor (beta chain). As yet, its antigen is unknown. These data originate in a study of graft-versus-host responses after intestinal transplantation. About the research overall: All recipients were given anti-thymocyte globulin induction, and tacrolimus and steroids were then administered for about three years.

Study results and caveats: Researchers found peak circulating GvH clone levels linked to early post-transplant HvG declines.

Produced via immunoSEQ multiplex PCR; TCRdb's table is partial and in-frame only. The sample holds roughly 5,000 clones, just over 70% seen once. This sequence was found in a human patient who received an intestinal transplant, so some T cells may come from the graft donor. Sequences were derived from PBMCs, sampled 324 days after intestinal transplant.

For the CDR3, the DNA is TGTGCCAGCAGCCCAAGAATGCCCTATAATTCACCCCTCCACTTT. This gives the protein CASSPRMPYNSPLHF. The rearrangement joins TRBV6-5 to TRBJ1-6, with D hard to call. The CDR3 is 15 residues long. Germline-derived CDR1 and CDR2 are MNHEY and SVGAGI. V was cut by 6 bases and J by 2 bases, with 11 bases left in between.